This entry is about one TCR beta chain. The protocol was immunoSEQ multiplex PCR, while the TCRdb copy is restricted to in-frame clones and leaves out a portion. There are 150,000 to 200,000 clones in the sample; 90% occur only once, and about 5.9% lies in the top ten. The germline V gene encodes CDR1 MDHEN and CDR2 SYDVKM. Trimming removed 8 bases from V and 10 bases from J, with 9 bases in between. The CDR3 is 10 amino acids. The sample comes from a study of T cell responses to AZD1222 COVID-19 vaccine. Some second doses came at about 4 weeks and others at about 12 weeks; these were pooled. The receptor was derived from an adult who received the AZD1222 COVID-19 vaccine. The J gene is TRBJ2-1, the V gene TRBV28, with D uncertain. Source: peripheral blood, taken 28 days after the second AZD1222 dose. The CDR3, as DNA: TGTGCCAGCGGATCCGTGGAGCAGTTCTTC. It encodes CASGSVEQFF. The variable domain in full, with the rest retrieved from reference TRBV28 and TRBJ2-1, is DVKVTQSSRYLVKRTGEKVFLECVQDMDHENMFWYRQDPGLGLRLIYFSYDVKMKEKGDIPEGYSVSREKKERFSLILESASTNQTSMYLCASGSVEQFFGPGTRLTVL.